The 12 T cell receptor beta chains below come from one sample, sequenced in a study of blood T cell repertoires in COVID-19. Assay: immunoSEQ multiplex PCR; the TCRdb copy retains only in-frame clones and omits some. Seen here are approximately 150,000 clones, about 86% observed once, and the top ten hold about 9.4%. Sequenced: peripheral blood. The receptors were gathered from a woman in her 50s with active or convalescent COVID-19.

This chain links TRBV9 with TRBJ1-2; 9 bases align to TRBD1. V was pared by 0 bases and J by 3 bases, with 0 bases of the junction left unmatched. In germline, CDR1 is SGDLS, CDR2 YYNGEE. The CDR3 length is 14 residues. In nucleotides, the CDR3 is TGTGCCAGCAGCGTAGGGACAGGGGACTATGGCTACACCTTC. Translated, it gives CASSVGTGDYGYTF. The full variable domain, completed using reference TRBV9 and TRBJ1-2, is DSGVTQTPKHLITATGQRVTLRCSPRSGDLSVYWYQQSLDQGLQFLIQYYNGEERAKGNILERFSAQQFPDLHSELNLSSLELGDSALYFCASSVGTGDYGYTFGSGTRLTVV.

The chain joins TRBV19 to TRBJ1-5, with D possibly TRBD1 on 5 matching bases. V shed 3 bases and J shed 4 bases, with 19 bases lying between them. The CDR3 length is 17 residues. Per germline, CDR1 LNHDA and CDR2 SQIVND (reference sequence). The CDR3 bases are TGTGCCAGTAGTATGACGGGGGGGGGACGGACAAATCAGCCCCAGCATTTT. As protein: CASSMTGGGRTNQPQHF.

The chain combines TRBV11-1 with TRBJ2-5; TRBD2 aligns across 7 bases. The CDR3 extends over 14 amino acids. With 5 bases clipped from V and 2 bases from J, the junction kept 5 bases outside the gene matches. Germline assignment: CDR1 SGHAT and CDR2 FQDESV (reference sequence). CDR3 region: CASSQPGGQETQYF. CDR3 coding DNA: TGTGCCAGCAGCCAGCCGGGGGGACAAGAGACCCAGTACTTC.

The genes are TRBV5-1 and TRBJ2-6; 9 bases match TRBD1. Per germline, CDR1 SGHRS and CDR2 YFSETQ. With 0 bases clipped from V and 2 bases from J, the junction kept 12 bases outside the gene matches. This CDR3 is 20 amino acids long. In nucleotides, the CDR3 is TGCGCCAGCAGCTTGGATGGGACAGGGTATTCTGGGCCTGGGGCCAACGTCCTGACTTTC. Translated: CASSLDGTGYSGPGANVLTF.

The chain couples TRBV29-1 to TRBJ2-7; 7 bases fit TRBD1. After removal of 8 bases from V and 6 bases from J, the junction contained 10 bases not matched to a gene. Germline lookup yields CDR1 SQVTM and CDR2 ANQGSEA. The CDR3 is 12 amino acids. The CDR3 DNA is TGCAGCACAATGACAGGGTGGGGCGAGCAGTACTTC. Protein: CSTMTGWGEQYF.

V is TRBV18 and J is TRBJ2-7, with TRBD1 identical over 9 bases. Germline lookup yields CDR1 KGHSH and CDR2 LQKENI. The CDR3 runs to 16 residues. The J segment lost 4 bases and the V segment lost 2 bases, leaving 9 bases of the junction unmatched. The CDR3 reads CASSPRGTGLGYEQYF. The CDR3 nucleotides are TGTGCCAGCTCACCAAGAGGGACAGGGCTTGGGTACGAGCAGTACTTC.

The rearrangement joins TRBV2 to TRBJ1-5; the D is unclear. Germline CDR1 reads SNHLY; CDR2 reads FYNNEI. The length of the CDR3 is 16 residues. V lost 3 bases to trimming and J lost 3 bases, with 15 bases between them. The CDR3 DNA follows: TGTGCCAGCAGTGATAGGAGTAAGGCCTACAATCAGCCCCAGCATTTT. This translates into CASSDRSKAYNQPQHF.

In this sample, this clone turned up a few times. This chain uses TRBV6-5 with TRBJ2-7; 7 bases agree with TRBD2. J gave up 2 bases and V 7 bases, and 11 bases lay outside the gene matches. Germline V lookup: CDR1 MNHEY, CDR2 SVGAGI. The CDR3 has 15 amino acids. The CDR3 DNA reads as TGTGCCAGCACCAGCGGGGCGGGTGGGGCCTACGAGCAGTACTTC. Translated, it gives CASTSGAGGAYEQYF.

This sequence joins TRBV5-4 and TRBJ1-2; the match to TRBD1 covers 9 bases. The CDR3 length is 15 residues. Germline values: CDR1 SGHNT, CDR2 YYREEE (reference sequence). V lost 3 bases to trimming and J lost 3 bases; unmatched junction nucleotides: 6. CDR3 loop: CASSSRQGEDYGYTF. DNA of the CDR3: TGTGCCAGCAGCTCGCGACAGGGGGAGGACTATGGCTACACCTTC.

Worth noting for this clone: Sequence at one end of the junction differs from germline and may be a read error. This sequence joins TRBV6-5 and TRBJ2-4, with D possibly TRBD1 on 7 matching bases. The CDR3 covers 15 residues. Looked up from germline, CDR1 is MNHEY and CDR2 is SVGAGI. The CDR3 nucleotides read TGTGCCAGCAGTTACTCGACAGCAGGGGGGCGATTGATGAACTTC. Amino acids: CASSYSTAGGRLMNF.

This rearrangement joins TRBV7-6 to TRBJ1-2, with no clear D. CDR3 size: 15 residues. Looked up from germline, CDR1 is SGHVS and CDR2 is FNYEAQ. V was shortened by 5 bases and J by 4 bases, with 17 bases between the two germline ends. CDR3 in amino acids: CASSPGPGALYGYTF. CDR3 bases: TGTGCCAGCAGCCCTGGTCCAGGCGCTCTCTATGGCTACACCTTC.

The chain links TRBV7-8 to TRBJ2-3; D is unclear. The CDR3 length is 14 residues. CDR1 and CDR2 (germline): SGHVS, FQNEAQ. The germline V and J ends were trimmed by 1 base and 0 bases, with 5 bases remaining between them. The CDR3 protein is CASSLGPSTDTQYF. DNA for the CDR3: TGTGCCAGCAGCTTAGGGCCGAGCACAGATACGCAGTATTTT.